This T cell receptor beta chain came from a study of CD8 T cells in Susac syndrome. Sequencing of TCR beta was performed on blood CD8+ and CD4+ T cells. Random-hexamer reverse transcription was applied to about 0.5 to 1 ug RNA. Each CDR3 protein gets one entry after TCRdb re-called the immunoSEQ multiplex PCR reads with MiXCR. The repertoire holds under 200,000 distinct CDR3 sequences, about 90% seen once, with roughly 0.08% in the top ten. V was cut by 3 bases and J by 2 bases, with 12 bases left in between. The CDR3 runs 15 residues. Germline CDR1 LNHDA, CDR2 SQIVND (reference sequence). The sample consisted of CD4+ T cells from PBMCs. This sequence joins TRBV19 and TRBJ2-3; tentative D call: TRBD1 (5 bases). The TCR sequence derives from a human donor in good health. CDR3 bases: TGTGCCAGTAGTATTGGGGCGCACACCACAGATACGCAGTATTTT. Its translation is CASSIGAHTTDTQYF. The entire variable domain, with the rest obtained from reference TRBV19 and TRBJ2-3, is as follows: DGGITQSPKYLFRKEGQNVTLSCEQNLNHDAMYWYRQDPGQGLRLIYYSQIVNDFQKGDIAEGYSVSREKKESFPLTVTSAQKNPTAFYLCASSIGAHTTDTQYFGPGTRLTVL.